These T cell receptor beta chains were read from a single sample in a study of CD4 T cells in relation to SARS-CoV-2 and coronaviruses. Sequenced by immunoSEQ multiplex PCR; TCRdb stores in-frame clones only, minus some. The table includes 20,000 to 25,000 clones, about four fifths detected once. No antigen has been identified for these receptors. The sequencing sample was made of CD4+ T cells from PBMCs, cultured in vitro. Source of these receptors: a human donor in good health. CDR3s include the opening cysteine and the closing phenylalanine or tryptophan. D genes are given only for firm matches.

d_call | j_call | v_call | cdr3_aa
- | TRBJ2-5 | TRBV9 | CASSVAPRTEETQYF
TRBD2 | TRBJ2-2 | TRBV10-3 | CAINGRSGDTGELFF
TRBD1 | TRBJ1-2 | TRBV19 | CASTHSDRDYGYTF
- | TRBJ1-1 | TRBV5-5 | CASSLKGRNTEAFF
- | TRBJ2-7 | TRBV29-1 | CSAAQGSYEQYF
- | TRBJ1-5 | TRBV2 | CASSERGRVLGPQHF
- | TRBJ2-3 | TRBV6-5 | CASSRGGNTQYF
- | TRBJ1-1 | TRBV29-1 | CSVGHGAHTEAFF
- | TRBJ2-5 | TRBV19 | CASSIDLQGRNQETQYF
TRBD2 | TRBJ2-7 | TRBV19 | CASSLAGGDEQYF
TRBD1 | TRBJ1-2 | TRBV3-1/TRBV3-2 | CASSQLRGHKGYTF
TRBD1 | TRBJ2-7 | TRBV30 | CAWTGGGYYEQYF
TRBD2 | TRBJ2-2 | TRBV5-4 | CASSFGGGVNTGELFF
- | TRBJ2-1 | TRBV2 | CASSGKGGVSNEQFF
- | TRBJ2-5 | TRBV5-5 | CASSPRTEETQYF
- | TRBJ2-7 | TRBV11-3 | CASSFDLRISYEQYF
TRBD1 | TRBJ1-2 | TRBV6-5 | CASSSDQGAGGYTF
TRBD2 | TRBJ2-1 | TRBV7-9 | CASSLGGSGYNEQFF
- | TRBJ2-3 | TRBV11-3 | CASSLGRRSVSTDTQYF
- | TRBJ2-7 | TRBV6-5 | CASSYGLGGNYEQYF
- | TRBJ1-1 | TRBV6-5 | CASSTGWNTEAFF
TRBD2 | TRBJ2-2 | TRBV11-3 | CASSRLSGSNTGELFF
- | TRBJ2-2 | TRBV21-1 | CASSNSGTGVTGELFF
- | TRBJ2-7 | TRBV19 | CASSTTRDDEQYF
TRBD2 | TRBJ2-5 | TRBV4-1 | CASSQARLAGGPETQYF
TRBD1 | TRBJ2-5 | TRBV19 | CASSGTGQETQYF
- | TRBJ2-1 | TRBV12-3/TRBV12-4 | CASTRVDEQFF
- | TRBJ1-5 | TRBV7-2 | CASSQIRVHNQPQHF
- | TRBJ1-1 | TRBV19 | CASSARGSNTEAFF
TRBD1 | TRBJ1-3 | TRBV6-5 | CASRQGSGSGNTIYF
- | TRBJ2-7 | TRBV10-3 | CAISDDVVYEQYF
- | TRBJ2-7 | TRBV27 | CASSLGFLKRGGPYEQYF
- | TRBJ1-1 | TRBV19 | CASSIHPMNTEAFF
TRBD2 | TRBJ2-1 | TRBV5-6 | CASSHFLAGGNEQFF
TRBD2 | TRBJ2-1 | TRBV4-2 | CASSQDGTSALREQFF
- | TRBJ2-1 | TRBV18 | CASSPLRAGAYNEQFF
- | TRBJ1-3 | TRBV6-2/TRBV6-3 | CASSYSGGGAGNTIYF
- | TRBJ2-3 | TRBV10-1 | CASSRTPAGTDTQYF
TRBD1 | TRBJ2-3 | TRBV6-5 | CASSSGQGPDTQYF
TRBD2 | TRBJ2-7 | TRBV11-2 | CASSLNPGGPEQYF
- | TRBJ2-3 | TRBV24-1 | CATSDLGGVGTDTQYF
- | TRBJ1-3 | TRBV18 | CASSPRGKGKNTIYF
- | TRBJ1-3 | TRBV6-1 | CASSEGTVSGNTIYF
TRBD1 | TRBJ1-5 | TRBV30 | CAWSVRTGSNQPQHF
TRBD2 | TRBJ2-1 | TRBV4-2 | CASSQETLAGRSEQFF
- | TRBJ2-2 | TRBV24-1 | CAISLGNTGELFF
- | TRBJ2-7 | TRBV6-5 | CASRGDSYEQYF
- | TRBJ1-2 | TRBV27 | CASSMGPVGGYTF
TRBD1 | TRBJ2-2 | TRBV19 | CASSIAAGQGLNTGELFF
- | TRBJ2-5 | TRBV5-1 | CASSATPGQRETQYF
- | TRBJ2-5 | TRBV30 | CAWKGGFWGRKPETQYF
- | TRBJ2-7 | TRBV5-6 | CASSFPQGSYEQYF
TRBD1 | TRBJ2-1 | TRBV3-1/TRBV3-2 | CASSTRGNEQFF